Reported below is one T cell receptor (beta chain). These data belong to a study of shared clonotypes between healthy human individuals. The V gene's germline CDR1 is SQVTM and CDR2 ANQGSEA. The length of the CDR3 is 15 residues. With 6 bases clipped from V and 5 bases from J, the junction kept 11 bases outside the gene matches. The data were produced by immunoSEQ multiplex PCR, yet TCRdb's version contains in-frame clones alone and is incomplete. The sample holds roughly 2,500,000 clones, more than 85% seen once. The sequenced sample consisted of naive CD4+ T cells from PBMCs. The subset denotes: CD45RA+ positively selected. This chain links TRBV29-1 with TRBJ2-1; 9 bases align to TRBD2. This receptor was taken from a man aged 18-30 years in good health. Some clones in this sample may be carry-over from other donors' samples. Here the CDR3 reads CSVSNPSGINNEQFF. CDR3 DNA sequence: TGCAGCGTCTCGAACCCTAGCGGGATAAACAATGAGCAGTTCTTC.